This passage covers 8 T cell receptor beta chains from one sample sequenced in a study of cytomegalovirus exposure and HLA in healthy donors. Both 60 Vbeta primers and 13 Jbeta primers went into the PCR. The table came from immunoSEQ multiplex PCR; TCRdb's copy has only in-frame clones and leaves some out. The sample has some 150,000 clones, approximately 90% seen once. Specimen: PBMCs. Receptors originate from a young woman in good health and CMV-seronegative.

V and J are TRBV7-8 and TRBJ1-5, with no clear D. V gave up 5 bases and J gave up 3 bases, with 20 bases separating them. Germline V gene data show CDR1 as SGHVS and CDR2 as FQNEAQ. The CDR3 loop spans 17 amino acids. The CDR3 is CASSLRSGLGVNQPQHF. The CDR3 nucleotides read TGTGCCAGCAGCCTGAGATCGGGTCTGGGAGTCAATCAGCCCCAGCATTTT.

The genes are TRBV5-4 and TRBJ1-4, with TRBD1 identical over 9 bases. The V and J ends lost 1 base and 7 bases, in that order; junction bases with no gene match: 8. Germline loops: CDR1 SGHNT, CDR2 YYREEE (reference sequence). The CDR3 sequence is 16 residues long. CDR3 in amino acids: CASSLKIGTGLEKLFF. The CDR3 DNA reads TGTGCCAGCAGCTTGAAGATCGGGACAGGGCTTGAAAAACTGTTTTTT.

This clone appeared once. The rearrangement links TRBV5-4 to TRBJ2-3, with 10 bases fitting TRBD1. CDR3 length: 15 residues. Germline lookup yields CDR1 SGHNT and CDR2 YYREEE (reference sequence). With V trimmed by 4 bases and J by 5 bases, 7 bases remained unmatched. In DNA, the CDR3 is TGTGCCAGCAGCACGGACAGGGGGTTGAAAGATACGCAGTATTTT. Protein product: CASSTDRGLKDTQYF.

The V call is TRBV7-2, the J call TRBJ2-5; 15 bases are a match to TRBD2. Looked up from germline, CDR1 is SGHTA and CDR2 is FQGNSA. The CDR3 length is 19 residues. Losses at the gene ends were 3 bases for V and 4 bases for J; bases not matched to a gene: 12. CDR3 DNA: TGTGCCAGCAGCTTTCGGACTAGCGGGAGGGTTCTACTTAGAGAGACCCAGTACTTC. Its translation: CASSFRTSGRVLLRETQYF.

The chain links TRBV5-6 to TRBJ2-2; D is unclear. Germline CDR1 and CDR2: SGHDT and YYEEEE. V lost 3 bases to trimming and J lost 7 bases, with 13 bases between them. The CDR3 runs to 14 residues. The CDR3 DNA reads TGTGCCAGCAGCTCCCGGGTCCTCGGCGGGGAGCTGTTTTTT. Protein: CASSSRVLGGELFF.

Only one count was recorded for this clone. The chain links TRBV19 to TRBJ2-7; D is possibly TRBD2 (6 bases). V lost 3 bases and J lost 1, with 13 bases in between. This CDR3 is 15 amino acids long. Germline CDR1 and CDR2: LNHDA and SQIVND (reference sequence). The CDR3 DNA follows: TGTGCCAGTAGTATCGCGAGCGGGCATTCCTACGAGCAGTACTTC. This translates into CASSIASGHSYEQYF.

V usage is TRBV18 and J usage is TRBJ1-1; D might be TRBD1 (5 bases). The germline V gene encodes CDR1 KGHSH and CDR2 LQKENI. The ends were cut back, 6 bases at V and 0 bases at J, with 11 bases in the middle. This CDR3 comprises 14 residues. The CDR3 region has the DNA TGTGCCAGCTCCTCCAGGGTGATGAACACTGAAGCTTTCTTT. Translated, it gives CASSSRVMNTEAFF.

The count of this clone is one. CDR3 DNA sequence: TGTGCCATCAGTGAGTCTACTAGCCCGGGTGAGCAGTTCTTC. Its translation: CAISESTSPGEQFF. The chain links TRBV10-3 to TRBJ2-1; possible D gene TRBD2, 6 bases. The CDR3 loop spans 14 amino acids. Per germline, CDR1 ENHRY and CDR2 SYGVKD. The ends were cut back, 0 bases at V and 9 bases at J, with 12 bases in the middle.